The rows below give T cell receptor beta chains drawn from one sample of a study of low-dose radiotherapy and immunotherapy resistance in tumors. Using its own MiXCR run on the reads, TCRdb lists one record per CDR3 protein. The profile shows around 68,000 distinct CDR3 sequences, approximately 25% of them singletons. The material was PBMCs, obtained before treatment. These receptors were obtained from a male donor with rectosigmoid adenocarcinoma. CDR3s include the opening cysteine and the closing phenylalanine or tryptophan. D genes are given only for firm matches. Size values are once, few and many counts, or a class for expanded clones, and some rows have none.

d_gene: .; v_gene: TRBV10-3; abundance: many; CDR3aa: CATKNAGSRNEKLFF
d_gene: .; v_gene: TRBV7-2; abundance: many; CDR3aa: CASSLAGPAAYEQYF
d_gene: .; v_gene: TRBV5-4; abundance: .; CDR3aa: CASSSQGGSYEQYF
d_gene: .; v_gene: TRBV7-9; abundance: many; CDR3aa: CASSLGAAASYNEQFF
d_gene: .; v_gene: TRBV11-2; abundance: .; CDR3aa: CASSLDLEGSGELFF
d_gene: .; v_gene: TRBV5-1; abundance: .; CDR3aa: CASSLARINQPQHF
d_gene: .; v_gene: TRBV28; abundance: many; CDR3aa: CASKRPSGVYSPLHF
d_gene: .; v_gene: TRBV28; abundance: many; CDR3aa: CASSLLWGGSDEQYF
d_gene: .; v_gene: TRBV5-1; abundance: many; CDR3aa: CASSLAPGASYEQYF
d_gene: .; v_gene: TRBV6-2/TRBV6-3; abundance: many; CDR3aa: CASSYGRNLNTEAFF
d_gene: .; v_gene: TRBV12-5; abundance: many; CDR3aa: CASGLGDQPQHF
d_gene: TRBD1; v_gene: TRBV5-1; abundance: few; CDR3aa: CASSKGDRRQETQYF
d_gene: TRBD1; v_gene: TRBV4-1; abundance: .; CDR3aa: CASSQPDRLSTEAFF
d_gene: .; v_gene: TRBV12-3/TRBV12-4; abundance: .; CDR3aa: CASRTGKWGLTDTQYF
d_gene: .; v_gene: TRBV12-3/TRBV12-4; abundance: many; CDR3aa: CASSFSGAVSPLHF
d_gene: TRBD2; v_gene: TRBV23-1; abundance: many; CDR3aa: CASSSGGYVNEQFF
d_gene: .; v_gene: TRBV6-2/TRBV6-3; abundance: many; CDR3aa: CASSYALTGGQYF
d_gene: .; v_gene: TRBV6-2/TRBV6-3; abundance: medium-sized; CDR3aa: CASSGGGSKNIQYF
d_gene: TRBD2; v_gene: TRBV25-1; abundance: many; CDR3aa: CASSEGPGGYNEQFF
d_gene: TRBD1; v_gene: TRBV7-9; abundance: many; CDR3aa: CASSSGQGNSADTQYF
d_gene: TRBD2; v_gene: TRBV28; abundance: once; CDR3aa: CASNPLIEGAGSDTQYF
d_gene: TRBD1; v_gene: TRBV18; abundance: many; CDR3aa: CASSPRTGFDNEQFF
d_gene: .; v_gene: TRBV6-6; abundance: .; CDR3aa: CASSYFHPSNRAGNQPQHF
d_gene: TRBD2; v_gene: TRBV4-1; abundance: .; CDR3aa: CASSQGLAGYNEQFF
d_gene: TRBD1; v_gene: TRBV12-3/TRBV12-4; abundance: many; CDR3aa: CASSSDREGQPQHF
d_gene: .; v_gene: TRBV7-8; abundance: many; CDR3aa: CASSKNTGRNTEAFF
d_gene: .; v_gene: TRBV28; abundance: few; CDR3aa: CASSPLLERETAGELFFF
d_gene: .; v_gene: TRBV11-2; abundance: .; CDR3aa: CASSLGAGGSYEQYF
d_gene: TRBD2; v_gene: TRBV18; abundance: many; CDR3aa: CASSPGTSGSRTGELFF
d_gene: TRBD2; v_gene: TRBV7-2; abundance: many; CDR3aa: CASSSGGAGYEQYF
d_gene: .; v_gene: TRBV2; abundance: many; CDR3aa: CASSGQGTPDLGTQYF
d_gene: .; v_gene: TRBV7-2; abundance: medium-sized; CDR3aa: CASSQQDSNQPQHF
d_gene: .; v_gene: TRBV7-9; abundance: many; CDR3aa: CASSLGTGKDIATDTQYF
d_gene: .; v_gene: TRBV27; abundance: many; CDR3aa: CASSSGDRYTEAFF
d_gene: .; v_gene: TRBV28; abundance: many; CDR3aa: CASSLGQISNQPQHF
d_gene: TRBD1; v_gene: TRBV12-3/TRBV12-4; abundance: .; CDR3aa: CATSVGTGRTEAFF
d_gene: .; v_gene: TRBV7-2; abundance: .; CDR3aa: CASSPLPQETQYF
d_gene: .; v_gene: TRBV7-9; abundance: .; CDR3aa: CASSPNRVYTQYF
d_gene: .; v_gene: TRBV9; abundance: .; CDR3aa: CASSVTGAPSGNTIYF
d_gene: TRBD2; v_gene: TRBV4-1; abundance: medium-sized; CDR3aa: CASSQYPGLAGLAAYEQYF
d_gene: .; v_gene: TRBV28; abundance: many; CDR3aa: CASSLSQNRSPLHF
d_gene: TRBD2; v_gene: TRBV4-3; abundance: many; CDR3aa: CASSQELGRETQYF
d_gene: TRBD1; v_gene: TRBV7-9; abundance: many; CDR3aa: CASSGQALNYEQYF
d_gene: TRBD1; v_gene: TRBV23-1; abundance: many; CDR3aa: CASSQFTGESSYEQYF
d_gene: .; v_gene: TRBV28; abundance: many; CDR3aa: CASSSDRPYEQYF
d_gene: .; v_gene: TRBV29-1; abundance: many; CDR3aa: CSVERAAKSSYNEQFF
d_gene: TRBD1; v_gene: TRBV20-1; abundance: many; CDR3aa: CSARGTGANYGYTF
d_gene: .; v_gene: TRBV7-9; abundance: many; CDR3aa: CASSDGPGEIELFF
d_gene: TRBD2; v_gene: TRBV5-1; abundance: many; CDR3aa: CASSLGQRGNQETQYF
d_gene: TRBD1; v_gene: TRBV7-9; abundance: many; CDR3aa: CASSRTGEGYTF
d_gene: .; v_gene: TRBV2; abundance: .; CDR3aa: CASSGTGTEAFF
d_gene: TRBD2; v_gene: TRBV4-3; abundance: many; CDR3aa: CASSQGYLAGGTPSYLNTGELFF
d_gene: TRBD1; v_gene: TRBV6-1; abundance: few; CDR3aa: CASSHGQGDYNEQFF
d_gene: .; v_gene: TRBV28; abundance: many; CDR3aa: CASSFWGLAYEQYF
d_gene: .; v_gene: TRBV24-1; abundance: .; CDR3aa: CATSDMGQETQHF
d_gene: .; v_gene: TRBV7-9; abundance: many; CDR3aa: CASCLNGNEQFF
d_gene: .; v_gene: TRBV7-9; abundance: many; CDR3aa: CASSPDRFNQPQHF
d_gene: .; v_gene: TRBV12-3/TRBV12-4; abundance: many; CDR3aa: CASSFPKNLGDTGELFF
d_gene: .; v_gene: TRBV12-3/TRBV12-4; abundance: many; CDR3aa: CASSLVKAGNTIYF